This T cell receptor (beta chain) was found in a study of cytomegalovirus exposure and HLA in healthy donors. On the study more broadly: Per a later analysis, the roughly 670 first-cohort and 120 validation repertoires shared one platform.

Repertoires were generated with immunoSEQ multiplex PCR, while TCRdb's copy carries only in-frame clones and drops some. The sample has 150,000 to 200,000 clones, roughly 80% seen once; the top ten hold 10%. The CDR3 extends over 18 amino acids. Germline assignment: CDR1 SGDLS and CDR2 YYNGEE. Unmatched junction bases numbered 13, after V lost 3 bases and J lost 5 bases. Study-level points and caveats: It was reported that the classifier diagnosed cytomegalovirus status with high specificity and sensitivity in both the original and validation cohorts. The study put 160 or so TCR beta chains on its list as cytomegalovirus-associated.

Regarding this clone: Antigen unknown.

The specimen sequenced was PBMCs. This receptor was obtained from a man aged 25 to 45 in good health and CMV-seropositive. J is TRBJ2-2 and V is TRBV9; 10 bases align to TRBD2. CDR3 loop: CASSAPTSGRLKTGELFF. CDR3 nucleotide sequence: TGTGCCAGCAGCGCCCCGACTAGCGGGCGACTGAAAACCGGGGAGCTGTTTTTT.